This note documents a single T cell receptor beta chain sequence. Its specificity is not known. Patients were excluded for autoimmune disease history or systemic immunosuppression. The data belong to a study of OX40 agonist ivuxolimab in advanced cancers. This CDR3 comprises 13 residues. The V gene end was trimmed by 5 bases and the J gene end by 4 bases; junction bases not matched to a gene: 3. Germline CDR1 is MNHEY and CDR2 is SVGAGI. The study, taken as a whole, reports: Expanded clones belonging to CD8+ T cells outnumbered, on average, those of CD4+. With doses of 0.1 to 3.0 mg/kg, CD4+ and CD8+ blood T cells had undergone clonal expansion by week 6.

The protocol was immunoSEQ multiplex PCR, while the TCRdb copy is restricted to in-frame clones and leaves out a portion. The sample comprises tens of thousands of clones, 80% to 90% of which are singletons, and under 2% rests with the top ten. The TCR was taken from an adult with an advanced solid tumor such as melanoma, head and neck, liver or kidney cancer. Sequences were derived from CD4+ or CD8+ T cells sorted from blood, sampled in a trial of the OX40 agonist ivuxolimab. The V call is TRBV6-5, the J call TRBJ1-1, with 8 bases matching TRBD1. The CDR3 DNA reads as TGTGCCAGCAGTCGTACAGGGGGCACTGAAGCTTTCTTT. Translation: CASSRTGGTEAFF.